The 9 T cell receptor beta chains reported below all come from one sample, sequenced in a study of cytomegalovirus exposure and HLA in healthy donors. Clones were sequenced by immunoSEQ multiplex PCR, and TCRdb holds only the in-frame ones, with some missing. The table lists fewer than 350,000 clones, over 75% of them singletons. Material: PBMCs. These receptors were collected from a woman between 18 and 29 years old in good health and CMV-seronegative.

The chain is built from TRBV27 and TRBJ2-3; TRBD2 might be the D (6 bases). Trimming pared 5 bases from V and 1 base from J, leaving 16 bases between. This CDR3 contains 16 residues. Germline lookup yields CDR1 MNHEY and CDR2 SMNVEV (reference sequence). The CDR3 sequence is CASSAWVGGGTDTQYF. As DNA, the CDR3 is TGTGCCAGCAGTGCCTGGGTGGGCGGGGGCACAGATACGCAGTATTTT.

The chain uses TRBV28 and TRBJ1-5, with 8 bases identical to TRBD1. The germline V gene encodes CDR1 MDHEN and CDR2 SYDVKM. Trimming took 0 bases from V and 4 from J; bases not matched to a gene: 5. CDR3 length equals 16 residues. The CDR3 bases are TGTGCCAGCAGTTTATGGCCGAGACAGGGGAATCAGCCCCAGCATTTT. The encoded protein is CASSLWPRQGNQPQHF.

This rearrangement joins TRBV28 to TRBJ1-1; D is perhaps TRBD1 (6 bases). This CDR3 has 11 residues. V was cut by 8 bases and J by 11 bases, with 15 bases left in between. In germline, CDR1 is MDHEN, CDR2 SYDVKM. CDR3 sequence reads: CASLSTGTAFF. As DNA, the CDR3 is TGTGCCAGCCTGTCTACAGGGACGGCTTTCTTT.

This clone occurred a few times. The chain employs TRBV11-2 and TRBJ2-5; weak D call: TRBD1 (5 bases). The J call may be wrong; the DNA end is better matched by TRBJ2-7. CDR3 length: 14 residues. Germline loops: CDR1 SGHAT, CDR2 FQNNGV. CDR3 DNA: TGTGCCAGCAGCTTCGGGCAGGGAATCTACGAGCAGTACTTC. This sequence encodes CASSFGQGIYEQYF.

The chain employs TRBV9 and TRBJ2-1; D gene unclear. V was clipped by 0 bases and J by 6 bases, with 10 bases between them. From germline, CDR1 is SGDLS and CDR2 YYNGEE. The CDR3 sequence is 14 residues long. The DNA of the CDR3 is TGTGCCAGCAGCGTAGAAGCGAGTCTCAATGAGCAGTTCTTC. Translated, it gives CASSVEASLNEQFF.

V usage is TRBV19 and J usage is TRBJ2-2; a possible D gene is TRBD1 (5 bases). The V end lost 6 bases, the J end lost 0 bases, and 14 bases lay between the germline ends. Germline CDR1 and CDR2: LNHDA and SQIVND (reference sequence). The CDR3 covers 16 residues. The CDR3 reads CASSLGWGSNTGELFF. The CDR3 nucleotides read TGTGCCAGTAGCCTAGGCTGGGGCTCGAACACCGGGGAGCTGTTTTTT.

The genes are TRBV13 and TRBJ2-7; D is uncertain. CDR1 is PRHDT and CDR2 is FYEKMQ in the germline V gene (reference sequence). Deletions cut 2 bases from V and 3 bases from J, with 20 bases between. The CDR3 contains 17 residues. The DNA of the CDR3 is TGTGCCAGCAGCTTATACGGCCGCTCCGAGGCTGGCTACGAGCAGTACTTC. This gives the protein CASSLYGRSEAGYEQYF. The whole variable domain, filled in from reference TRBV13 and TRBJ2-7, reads AAGVIQSPRHLIKEKRETATLKCYPIPRHDTVYWYQQGPGQDPQFLISFYEKMQSDKGSIPDRFSAQQFSDYHSELNMSSLELGDSALYFCASSLYGRSEAGYEQYFGPGTRLTVT.

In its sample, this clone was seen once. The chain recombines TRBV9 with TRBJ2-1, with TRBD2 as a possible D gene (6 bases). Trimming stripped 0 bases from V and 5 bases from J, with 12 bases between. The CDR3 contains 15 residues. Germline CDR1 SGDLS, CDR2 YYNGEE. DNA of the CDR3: TGTGCCAGCAGCGTAGATGGACTAACGAACAATGAGCAGTTCTTC. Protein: CASSVDGLTNNEQFF. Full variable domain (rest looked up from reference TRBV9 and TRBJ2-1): DSGVTQTPKHLITATGQRVTLRCSPRSGDLSVYWYQQSLDQGLQFLIQYYNGEERAKGNILERFSAQQFPDLHSELNLSSLELGDSALYFCASSVDGLTNNEQFFGPGTRLTVL.

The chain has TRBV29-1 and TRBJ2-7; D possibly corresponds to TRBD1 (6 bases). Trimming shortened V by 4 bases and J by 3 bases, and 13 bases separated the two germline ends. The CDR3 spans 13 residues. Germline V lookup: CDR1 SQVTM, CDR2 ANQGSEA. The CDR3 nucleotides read TGCAGCGTTGGTTCAACAGGGTTCTACGAGCAGTACTTC. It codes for CSVGSTGFYEQYF.